This T cell receptor beta chain is drawn from a study of regulatory T cells in long-lasting Graves disease. Time point of the sample: persistent/refractory GD, antithyroid drugs over 5 years with positive TRAb. Making the TCR library involved RNA that had been extracted from PBMCs. Study-level findings and limits: Persistent disease exhibited a predilection for TRBV28, TRBJ1-2 and TRBJ2-5. Persistent Graves' patients had lower TCR diversity than newly diagnosed ones. Whereas 966 public clonotypes were shared by new patients, persistent patients shared more, at 2,500 to 3,000.

Arm-PCR of CDR3 regions and iRepertoire HTBI primers were used to build TCR beta libraries. TCRdb recomputed calls from the multiplex PCR reads with MiXCR, one row per CDR3 protein. The sample shows over 250,000 distinct CDR3 sequences, more than 20% of them seen only once. V shed 6 bases and J shed 8 bases, with 13 bases lying between them. The length of the CDR3 is 13 residues. The germline V gene has CDR1 SEHNR and CDR2 FQNEAQ (reference sequence). Comments on this clonotype: The antigen remains undetermined.

The sample here was peripheral blood mononuclear cells (PBMCs), taken when the disease was refractory, from a patient treated with antithyroid drugs. This receptor was identified in a female donor with Graves disease. This chain links TRBV7-9 with TRBJ1-4; D unresolved. In nucleotides, the CDR3 is TGTGCCAGCAGTTTTATAGGGCAGGAAAAACTGTTTTTT. This codes for CASSFIGQEKLFF.